These 3 T cell receptor beta chains were sequenced from one sample in a study of identical twins. TCRdb ran MiXCR on the 5' RACE reads and lists one entry per CDR3 protein. The sample lists approximately 260,000 distinct CDR3 sequences; roughly 8.7% were seen once. The sample was also linked to a second study, of yellow fever vaccine responses in identical twins.

The sample taken for sequencing was CD8+ T cells sorted from blood. These receptors were collected from a woman between 18 and 29 years old in good health.

V and J are TRBV11-3 and TRBJ2-6; 7 bases line up with TRBD1. The CDR3 consists of 17 residues. Germline CDR1 is SGHNT and CDR2 is YENEEA. Germline trimming cut 4 bases from V and 0 bases from J; bases unmatched to any gene: 6. The CDR3 reads CASSSGQTHSGANVLTF. In nucleotides, the CDR3 is TGTGCCAGCAGCTCGGGACAGACCCACTCTGGGGCCAACGTCCTGACTTTC. Using reference TRBV11-3 and TRBJ2-6 for the parts outside the CDR3, the full variable domain is EAGVVQSPRYKIIEKKQPVAFWCNPISGHNTLYWYLQNLGQGPELLIRYENEEAVDDSQLPKDRFSAERLKGVDSTLKIQPAELGDSAVYLCASSSGQTHSGANVLTFGAGSRLTVL.

V is TRBV29-1 and J is TRBJ1-2, with TRBD1 identical over 7 bases. V dropped 7 bases and J dropped 0; count of bases not matched to a gene: 5. CDR1 is SQVTM and CDR2 is ANQGSEA in the germline V gene. The CDR3 spans 13 residues. In nucleotides, the CDR3 is TGCAGCGCCCGGGACAGCTCTAACTATGGCTACACCTTC. Protein: CSARDSSNYGYTF.

The rearrangement uses TRBV6-1 and TRBJ2-1, with 8 bases lining up with TRBD2. V was pared by 9 bases and J by 0 bases, with 4 bases of the junction left unmatched. The CDR3 runs to 14 residues. CDR1 is MNHNS, CDR2 SASEGT, per germline. Here the CDR3 reads CASTGTSSYNEQFF. CDR3 sequence (DNA): TGTGCCAGTACCGGGACTAGCTCCTACAATGAGCAGTTCTTC.